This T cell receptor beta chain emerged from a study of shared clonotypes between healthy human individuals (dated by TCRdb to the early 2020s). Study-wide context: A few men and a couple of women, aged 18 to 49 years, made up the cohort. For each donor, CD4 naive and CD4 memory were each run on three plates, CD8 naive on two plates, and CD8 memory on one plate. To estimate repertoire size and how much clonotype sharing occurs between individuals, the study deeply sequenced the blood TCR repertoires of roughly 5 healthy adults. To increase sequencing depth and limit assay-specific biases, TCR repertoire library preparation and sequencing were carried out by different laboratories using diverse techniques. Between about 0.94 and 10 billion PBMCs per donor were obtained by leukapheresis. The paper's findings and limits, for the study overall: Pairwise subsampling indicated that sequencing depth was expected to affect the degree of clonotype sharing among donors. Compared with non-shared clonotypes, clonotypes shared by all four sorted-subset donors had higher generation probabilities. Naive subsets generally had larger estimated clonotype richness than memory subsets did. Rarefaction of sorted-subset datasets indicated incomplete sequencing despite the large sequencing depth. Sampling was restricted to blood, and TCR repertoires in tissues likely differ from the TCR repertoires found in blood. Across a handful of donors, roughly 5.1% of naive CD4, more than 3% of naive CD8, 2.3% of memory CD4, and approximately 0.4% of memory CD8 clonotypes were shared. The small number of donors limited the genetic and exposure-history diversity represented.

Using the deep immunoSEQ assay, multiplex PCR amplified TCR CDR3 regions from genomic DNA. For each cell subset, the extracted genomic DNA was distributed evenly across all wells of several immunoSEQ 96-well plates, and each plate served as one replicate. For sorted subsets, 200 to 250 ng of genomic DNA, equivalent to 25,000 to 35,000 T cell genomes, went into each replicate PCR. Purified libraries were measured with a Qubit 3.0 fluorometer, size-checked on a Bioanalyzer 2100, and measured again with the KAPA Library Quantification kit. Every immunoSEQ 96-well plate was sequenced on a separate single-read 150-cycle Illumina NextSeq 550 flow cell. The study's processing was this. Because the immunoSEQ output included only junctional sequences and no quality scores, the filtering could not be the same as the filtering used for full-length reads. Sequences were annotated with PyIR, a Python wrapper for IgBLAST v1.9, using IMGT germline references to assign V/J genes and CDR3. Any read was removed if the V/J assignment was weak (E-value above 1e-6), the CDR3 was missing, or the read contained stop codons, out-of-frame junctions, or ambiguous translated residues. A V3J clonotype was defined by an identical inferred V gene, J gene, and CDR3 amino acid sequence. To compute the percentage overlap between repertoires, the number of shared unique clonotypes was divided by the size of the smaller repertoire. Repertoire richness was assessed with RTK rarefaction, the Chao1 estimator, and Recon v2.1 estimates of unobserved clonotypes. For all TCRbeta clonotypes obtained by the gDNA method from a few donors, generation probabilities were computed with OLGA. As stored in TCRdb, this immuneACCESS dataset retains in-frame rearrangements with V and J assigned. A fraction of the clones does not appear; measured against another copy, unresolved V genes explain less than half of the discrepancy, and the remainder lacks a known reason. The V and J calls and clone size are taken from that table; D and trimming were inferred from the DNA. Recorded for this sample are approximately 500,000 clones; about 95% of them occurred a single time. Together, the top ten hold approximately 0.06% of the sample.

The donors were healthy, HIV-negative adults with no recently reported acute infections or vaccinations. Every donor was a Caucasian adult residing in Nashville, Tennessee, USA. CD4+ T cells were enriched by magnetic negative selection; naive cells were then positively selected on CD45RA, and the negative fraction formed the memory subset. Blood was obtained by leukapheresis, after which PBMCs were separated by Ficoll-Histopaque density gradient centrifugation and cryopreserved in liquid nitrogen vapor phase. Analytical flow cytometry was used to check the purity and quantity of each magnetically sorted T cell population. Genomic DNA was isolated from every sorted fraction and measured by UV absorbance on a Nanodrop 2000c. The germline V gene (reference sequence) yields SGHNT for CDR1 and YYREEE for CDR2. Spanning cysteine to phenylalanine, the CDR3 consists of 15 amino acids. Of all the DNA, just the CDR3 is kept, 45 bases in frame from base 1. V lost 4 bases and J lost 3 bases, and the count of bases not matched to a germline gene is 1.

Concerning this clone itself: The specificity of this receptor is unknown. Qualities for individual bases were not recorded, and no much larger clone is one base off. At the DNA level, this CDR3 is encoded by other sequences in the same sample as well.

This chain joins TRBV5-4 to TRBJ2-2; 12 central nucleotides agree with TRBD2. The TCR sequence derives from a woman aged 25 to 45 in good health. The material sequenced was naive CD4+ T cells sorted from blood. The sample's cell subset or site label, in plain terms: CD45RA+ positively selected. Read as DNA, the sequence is TGTGCCAGCAGCCGACTAGCGGGAGACACCGGGGAGCTGTTTTTT. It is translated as CASSRLAGDTGELFF.